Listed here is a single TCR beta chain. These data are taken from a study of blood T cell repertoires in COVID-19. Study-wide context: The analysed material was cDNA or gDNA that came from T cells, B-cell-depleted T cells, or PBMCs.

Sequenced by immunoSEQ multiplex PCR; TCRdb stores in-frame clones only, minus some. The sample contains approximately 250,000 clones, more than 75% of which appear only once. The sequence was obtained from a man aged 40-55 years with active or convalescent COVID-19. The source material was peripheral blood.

Here the CDR3 DNA reads TGTGCTAGTGGGGGGGCCCCCACAGATACGCAGTATTTT. This codes for CASGGAPTDTQYF. The gene calls are TRBV5-5 and TRBJ2-3; a weak D match, TRBD2 (7 bases). Germline loops: CDR1 SGHKS, CDR2 YYEKEE (reference sequence). The CDR3 has 13 amino acids.